This T cell receptor beta chain stems from a study of T-cell reconstitution after alpha-beta-depleted transplantation in children. General study results and limits: Once a year had passed after transplant, T-cell counts and diversity came mostly from newly produced T cells. At around two months after transplant, the alpha-beta T cells were reportedly derived from several hundred expanded clones that came from non-depleted graft cells.

TCRbeta library construction was performed incorporating unique molecular identifiers. One entry per CDR3 protein, called by TCRdb with MiXCR from the PCR reads. The top ten clones hold approximately 25% of a sample with about 440,000 distinct CDR3 sequences, 43% of them seen once. On this clonotype itself: Its antigen is not identified.

Germline assignment: CDR1 DFQATT and CDR2 SNEGSKA (reference sequence). V dropped 4 bases and J dropped 1; count of bases not matched to a gene: 8. The CDR3 contains 16 residues. The rearrangement joins TRBV20-1 to TRBJ2-1; TRBD2 agrees at 9 bases. This specimen was PBMCs, taken before TCRalphabeta/CD19-depleted stem cell transplant. The sequence was collected from a girl aged 2-10 years with aplastic anemia, due to receive a stem cell transplant. CDR3 loop: CSANPGTSGSYNEQFF. The CDR3, as DNA: TGCAGTGCTAACCCCGGAACTAGCGGGTCCTACAATGAGCAGTTCTTC.